This T cell receptor (beta chain) was sequenced during a study of T cells in Graves' hyperthyroidism and ophthalmopathy. Notes on the study in general: Ophthalmopathy cases were set apart from stable hyperthyroidism by a 13 V-J model. Most thyroid clonotypes that were expanded above 0.001 also turned up in blood.

In the ophthalmopathy cohort, Clinical Activity Score was at least 3, NOSPECS grade at least 4, and duration under 3 months. Patients were excluded because of uncontrolled infection, other autoimmune disease, pregnancy or lactation. This clonotype was detected a few times. The antigen is unknown. Amplification of TCR beta CDR3 regions was performed using RNA transcripts as template. First-round RT-PCR targeting the TCR CDR3 was performed with the HTBI primer set. Each CDR3 protein is one row after TCRdb ran MiXCR on the multiplex PCR reads. The sample contains around 570,000 distinct CDR3 sequences, about 20% of which appear only once. The CDR3 consists of 16 residues. Trimming pared 0 bases from V and 0 bases from J, leaving 11 bases between. The germline V gene encodes CDR1 MDHEN and CDR2 SYDVKM.

The J gene is TRBJ2-5, the V gene TRBV28; D is possibly TRBD1 or TRBD2 (7 bases each). Sequencing was carried out using blood. The receptor comes from a man aged 35-49 years with Graves' ophthalmopathy. The CDR3 region is CASSLWRGTDQETQYF. The CDR3 nucleotides are TGTGCCAGCAGTTTATGGCGGGGGACAGACCAAGAGACCCAGTACTTC.